The 14 T cell receptor beta chains in this list originate from one sample, sequenced in a study of CD8 T cells in Susac syndrome. Reverse transcription of about 0.5 to 1 ug RNA was carried out with random hexamers. Each CDR3 protein is one row after TCRdb ran MiXCR on the immunoSEQ multiplex PCR reads. The sample shows some 400,000 distinct CDR3 sequences, more than 80% of them seen only once. Material for sequencing was CD8+ T cells from PBMCs. All receptors derive from a human donor with multiple sclerosis.

V usage is TRBV4-1 and J usage is TRBJ1-1; 9 nucleotides line up with TRBD1. The junction had 6 bases not matched to a gene; V was cut back by 3 bases and J by 7 bases. The CDR3 runs 14 residues. CDR1 and CDR2 from the germline V gene are MGHRA and YSYEKL. CDR3 protein: CASSHGQGTDEAFF. CDR3 coding DNA: TGCGCCAGCAGCCACGGACAGGGGACCGATGAAGCTTTCTTT.

This chain links TRBV6-1 with TRBJ2-5; 7 bases map to TRBD2. This CDR3 has 16 residues. V gave up 8 bases and J gave up 5 bases; unmatched junction bases: 17. Germline loops: CDR1 MNHNS, CDR2 SASEGT. The CDR3 DNA follows: TGTGCCAGCGGGGGTGGGGTGCGGGAGATAGGGGAGACCCAGTACTTC. Translating gives CASGGGVREIGETQYF.

The J gene is TRBJ1-1, the V gene TRBV25-1; D is unresolved. The germline CDR1 and CDR2 sequences are MGHDK and SYGVNS. The germline V and J ends were trimmed by 1 base and 2 bases, with 8 bases remaining between them. The CDR3 runs 14 residues. The CDR3 nucleotides read TGTGCCAGCAGTGAATCGGAGGGAAACACTGAAGCTTTCTTT. Encoded protein: CASSESEGNTEAFF.

In this sample, this clonotype turned up once. The rearrangement joins TRBV3-1 to TRBJ2-7, with D perhaps given as TRBD1 or TRBD2 (5 bases each). CDR1 and CDR2 from the germline V gene are LGHDT and YNNKEL (reference sequence). The CDR3 contains 16 residues. Trimming removed 4 bases from V and 3 bases from J, with 19 bases in between. DNA for the CDR3: TGTGCCAGCAGCCCCGATCCGGGGACCGTTCACTACGAGCAGTACTTC. It yields the protein CASSPDPGTVHYEQYF.

The V gene is TRBV29-1, the J gene TRBJ2-3; no definite D call. CDR1 and CDR2 from the germline V gene are SQVTM and ANQGSEA. CDR3 length: 9 residues. V was trimmed by 8 bases and J by 6 bases, leaving 6 bases between them. Written as DNA, the CDR3 is TGCAGCCCACGGGATACGCAGTATTTT. Translation gives CSPRDTQYF.

V gene TRBV7-9 combines with J gene TRBJ1-2; D gene unclear. Looked up from germline, CDR1 is SEHNR and CDR2 is FQNEAQ (reference sequence). This CDR3 spans 16 amino acids. Trimming removed 8 bases at V and 1 base at J, with 20 bases between. The CDR3 loop is CASREEGLSFNYGYTF. CDR3 in DNA: TGTGCCAGCCGGGAAGAGGGCTTATCCTTTAACTATGGCTACACCTTC.

The gene calls are TRBV27 and TRBJ2-1; TRBD2 agrees at 9 bases. V lost 2 bases and J lost 5; bases outside the gene matches: 4. The CDR3 runs 15 residues. Germline CDR1 is MNHEY and CDR2 is SMNVEV (reference sequence). The CDR3 is CASSLGGLAHNEQFF. In DNA form, the CDR3 reads TGTGCCAGCAGTTTAGGGGGACTAGCTCACAATGAGCAGTTCTTC.

V and J are TRBV7-9 and TRBJ1-4; TRBD1 is a possible D gene (5 bases). Between the trimmed V and J ends, which lost 5 bases and 8 bases, there was a span of 12 bases. Looked up from germline, CDR1 is SEHNR and CDR2 is FQNEAQ (reference sequence). The CDR3 extends over 13 amino acids. CDR3 loop: CASSPNSGEKLFF. CDR3 in DNA: TGTGCCAGCAGCCCGAATTCAGGGGAAAAACTGTTTTTT.

This clonotype was picked up one time. The chain links TRBV19 to TRBJ1-5; the D gene is possibly TRBD1 (5 bases). The CDR3 has 15 amino acids. V lost 0 bases and J lost 4, with 10 bases in between. Looked up from germline, CDR1 is LNHDA and CDR2 is SQIVND (reference sequence). CDR3 coding DNA: TGTGCCAGTAGTATAGACGACAGACCGAATCAGCCCCAGCATTTT. The encoded protein is CASSIDDRPNQPQHF.

The rearrangement joins TRBV13 to TRBJ2-3; no clear D. Germline-derived CDR1 and CDR2 are PRHDT and FYEKMQ (reference sequence). The V end was cut by 8 bases, the J end by 6 bases, with 15 bases between. This CDR3 has 13 amino acids. Written as DNA, the CDR3 is TGTGCCAGCTACCGCGCGCCCGGGGATACGCAGTATTTT. The encoded protein is CASYRAPGDTQYF.

The V gene is TRBV7-6, the J gene TRBJ2-1; D call uncertain. V lost 2 bases to trimming and J lost 0 bases, with 8 bases between them. Germline lookup yields CDR1 SGHVS and CDR2 FNYEAQ. This CDR3 has 15 amino acids. Here the CDR3 DNA reads TGTGCCAGCAGCTTACTTCCGGGCTCCTACAATGAGCAGTTCTTC. This sequence encodes CASSLLPGSYNEQFF.

The chain combines TRBV4-1 with TRBJ2-2; 8 bases map to TRBD1. CDR1 is MGHRA, CDR2 YSYEKL, per germline. V trimming: 6 bases; J trimming: 4 bases; junction bases outside the gene matches: 4. CDR3 size: 14 residues. DNA of the CDR3: TGCGCCAGCAGGGATACAGGGGGCACCGGGGAGCTGTTTTTT. Translating it yields CASRDTGGTGELFF.

This rearrangement joins TRBV5-4 to TRBJ2-1, with D maybe TRBD1 (6 bases). CDR1 SGHNT and CDR2 YYREEE come from the germline V gene (reference sequence). V lost 5 bases to trimming and J lost 5 bases, with 11 bases between them. This CDR3 is 13 amino acids long. CDR3 nucleotide sequence: TGTGCCAGCAGGGATACAGGGCACAATGAGCAGTTCTTC. Encoded protein: CASRDTGHNEQFF.

V gene TRBV13 combines with J gene TRBJ2-1, with TRBD2 matching 7 bases. From germline, CDR1 is PRHDT and CDR2 FYEKMQ (reference sequence). V lost 1 base and J lost 1; bases outside the gene matches: 4. The CDR3 has 16 amino acids. The CDR3 sequence: CASSLDGAGSYNEQFF. The CDR3 region has the DNA TGTGCCAGCAGCTTAGATGGAGCGGGGTCCTACAATGAGCAGTTCTTC.